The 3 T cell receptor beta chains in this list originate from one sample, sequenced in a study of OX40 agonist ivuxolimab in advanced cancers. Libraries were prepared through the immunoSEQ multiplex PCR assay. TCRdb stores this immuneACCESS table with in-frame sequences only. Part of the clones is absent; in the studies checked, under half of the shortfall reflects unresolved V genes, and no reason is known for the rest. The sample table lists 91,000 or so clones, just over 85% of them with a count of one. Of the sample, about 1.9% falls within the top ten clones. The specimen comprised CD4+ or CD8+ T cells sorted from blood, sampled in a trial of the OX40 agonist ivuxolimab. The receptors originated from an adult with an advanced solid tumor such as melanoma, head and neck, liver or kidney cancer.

This CDR3 reads CASSQGLGRGLYGYTF. CDR3 DNA sequence: TGTGCCAGCAGCCAGGGGCTCGGGAGGGGGCTCTATGGCTACACCTTC. The rearrangement joins TRBV4-2 to TRBJ1-2; 7 bases agree with TRBD1. The V segment lost 3 bases and the J segment 4 bases; nucleotides outside the gene matches: 11. The CDR3 totals 16 residues. Per the germline V gene, CDR1 is LGHNA and CDR2 is YNFKEQ.

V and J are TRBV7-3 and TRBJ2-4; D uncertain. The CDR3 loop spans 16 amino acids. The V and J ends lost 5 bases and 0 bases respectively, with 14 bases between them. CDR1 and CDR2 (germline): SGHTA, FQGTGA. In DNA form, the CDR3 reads TGTGCCAGCAGCCCAAACAGCAGACTAGCCAAAAACATTCAGTACTTC. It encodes CASSPNSRLAKNIQYF.

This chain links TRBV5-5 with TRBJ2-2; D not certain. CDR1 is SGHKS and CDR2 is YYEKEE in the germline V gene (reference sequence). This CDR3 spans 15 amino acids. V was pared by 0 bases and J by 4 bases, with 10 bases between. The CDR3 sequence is CASSLVGLTTGELFF. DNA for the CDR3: TGTGCCAGCAGCTTGGTGGGTCTAACCACCGGGGAGCTGTTTTTT.